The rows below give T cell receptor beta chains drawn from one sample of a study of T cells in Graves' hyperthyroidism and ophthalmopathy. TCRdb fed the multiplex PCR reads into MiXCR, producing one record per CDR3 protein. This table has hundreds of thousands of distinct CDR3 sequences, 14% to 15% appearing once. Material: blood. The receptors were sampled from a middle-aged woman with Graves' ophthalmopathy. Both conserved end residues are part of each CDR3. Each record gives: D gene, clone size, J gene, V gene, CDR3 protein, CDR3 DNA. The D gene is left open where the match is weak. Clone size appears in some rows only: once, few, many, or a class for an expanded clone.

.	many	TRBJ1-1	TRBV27	CASSLSSQTEAFF	TGTGCCAGCAGTTTAAGCTCCCAGACTGAAGCTTTCTTT
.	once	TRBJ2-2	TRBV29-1	CSADGAGELFF	TGCAGCGCCGACGGAGCCGGGGAGCTGTTTTTT
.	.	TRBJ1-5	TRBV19	CASSMGEQIPISPQHF	TGTGCCAGTAGTATGGGGGAACAGATCCCTATCAGCCCCCAGCATTTT
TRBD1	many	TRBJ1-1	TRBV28	CASTLGTGGLGAFF	TGTGCCAGCACCTTAGGGACAGGGGGGCTAGGAGCTTTCTTT
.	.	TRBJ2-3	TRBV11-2	CASRLRGGEARADTQYF	TGTGCCAGCAGGTTGAGGGGGGGGGAGGCGCGGGCAGATACGCAGTATTTT
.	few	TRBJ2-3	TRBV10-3	CAISDSSEPDTQYF	TGTGCCATCAGTGATTCGTCCGAGCCAGATACGCAGTATTTT
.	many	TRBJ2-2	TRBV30	CAWKSSTGELFF	TGTGCCTGGAAATCGAGCACCGGGGAGCTGTTTTTT
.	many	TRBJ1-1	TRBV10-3	CAISELGVPDTEAFF	TGTGCCATCAGTGAGTTGGGGGTCCCGGACACTGAAGCTTTCTTT
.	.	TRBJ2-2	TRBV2	CASSDRALNTGELFF	TGTGCCAGCAGTGACAGGGCCCTAAACACCGGGGAGCTGTTTTTT
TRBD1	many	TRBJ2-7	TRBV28	CASSWGQGAGEQYF	TGTGCCAGCAGTTGGGGACAGGGAGCGGGTGAGCAGTACTTC